The clone carrying this TCR beta chain came up a few times. Every TCR beta cDNA library bore unique molecular identifiers. With roughly 0.85 to 11 million T cells as the source, hundreds of thousands of cDNA molecules resulted. TCRdb re-derived calls from the PCR reads in MiXCR, one entry per CDR3 protein. The repertoire holds roughly 200,000 distinct CDR3 sequences, with 29% as singletons. The data originate from a study of post-analysis software for immune sequencing data. In the study overall: Disease courses included relapsing-remitting, secondary progressive and progressive-relapsing multiple sclerosis.

The receptor was derived from a girl under 18 with multiple sclerosis. The specimen sequenced was blood.

CDR3 protein: CASSQVWGAEAFF. For the CDR3, the DNA is TGCGCCAGCAGCCAAGTGTGGGGGGCTGAAGCTTTCTTT. The V gene is TRBV4-1, the J gene TRBJ1-1; tentative D call: TRBD1 (5 bases). Trimming stripped 1 base from V and 6 bases from J, with 9 bases between. Germline CDR1 reads MGHRA; CDR2 reads YSYEKL. CDR3 size: 13 residues.